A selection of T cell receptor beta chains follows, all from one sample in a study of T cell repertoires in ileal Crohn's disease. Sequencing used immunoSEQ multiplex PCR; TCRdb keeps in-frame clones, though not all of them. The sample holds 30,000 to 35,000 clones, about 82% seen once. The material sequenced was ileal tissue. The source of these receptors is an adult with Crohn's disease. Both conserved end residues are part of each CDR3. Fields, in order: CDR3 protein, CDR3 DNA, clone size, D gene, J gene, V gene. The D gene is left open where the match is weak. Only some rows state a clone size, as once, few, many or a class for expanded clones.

CDR3aa: CASSRVPGQGSYEQYF; CDR3nt: TGTGCCAGCAGCAGAGTACCTGGACAGGGCTCCTACGAGCAGTACTTC; abundance: .; d_gene: TRBD1; j_gene: TRBJ2-7; v_gene: TRBV5-4
CDR3aa: CASSRDRWSEQYF; CDR3nt: TGTGCCAGCAGCCGGGACAGGTGGAGCGAGCAGTACTTC; abundance: .; d_gene: TRBD1; j_gene: TRBJ2-7; v_gene: TRBV7-2
CDR3aa: CAISESVSSGRLDGANVLTF; CDR3nt: TGTGCCATCAGTGAGTCGGTCTCTAGCGGGAGGTTAGACGGGGCCAACGTCCTGACTTTC; abundance: .; d_gene: TRBD2; j_gene: TRBJ2-6; v_gene: TRBV10-3
CDR3aa: CASSTQSLYSNQPQHF; CDR3nt: TGTGCCAGCAGCACCCAGTCTTTGTATAGCAATCAGCCCCAGCATTTT; abundance: .; d_gene: .; j_gene: TRBJ1-5; v_gene: TRBV9
CDR3aa: CASSFLSGEIYNEQFF; CDR3nt: TGTGCCAGCAGCTTCCTTAGCGGGGAGATTTACAATGAGCAGTTCTTC; abundance: .; d_gene: TRBD2; j_gene: TRBJ2-1; v_gene: TRBV5-6
CDR3aa: CASTKRGSVTYEQYF; CDR3nt: TGTGCCAGCACCAAAAGGGGATCTGTAACCTACGAGCAGTACTTC; abundance: .; d_gene: .; j_gene: TRBJ2-7; v_gene: TRBV6-5
CDR3aa: CASSETSSWADTQYF; CDR3nt: TGTGCCAGCAGTGAAACTAGTTCGTGGGCAGATACGCAGTATTTT; abundance: .; d_gene: .; j_gene: TRBJ2-3; v_gene: TRBV2
CDR3aa: CASRLAGGSPRGQYF; CDR3nt: TGTGCCAGCAGGCTAGCGGGAGGTTCCCCACGGGGGCAGTATTTT; abundance: .; d_gene: TRBD2; j_gene: TRBJ2-3; v_gene: TRBV27
CDR3aa: CASTTGAIEQYF; CDR3nt: TGTGCCAGCACCACTGGGGCGATTGAGCAGTACTTC; abundance: .; d_gene: .; j_gene: TRBJ2-7; v_gene: TRBV7-9
CDR3aa: CATLWATGELFF; CDR3nt: TGTGCCACCCTCTGGGCCACCGGGGAGCTGTTTTTT; abundance: .; d_gene: .; j_gene: TRBJ2-2; v_gene: TRBV19
CDR3aa: CATSRDPNTEAFF; CDR3nt: TGTGCCACCAGCAGAGATCCTAACACTGAAGCTTTCTTT; abundance: .; d_gene: .; j_gene: TRBJ1-1; v_gene: TRBV15
CDR3aa: CASSLAGLGRETQYF; CDR3nt: TGTGCCAGCAGCTTAGCGGGACTTGGGCGGGAGACCCAGTACTTC; abundance: .; d_gene: .; j_gene: TRBJ2-5; v_gene: TRBV11-2
CDR3aa: CASRSGQGVEEQYF; CDR3nt: TGCGCCAGCCGCTCGGGACAGGGGGTTGAGGAGCAGTACTTC; abundance: .; d_gene: TRBD1; j_gene: TRBJ2-7; v_gene: TRBV4-1
CDR3aa: CASSLAGGYGYTF; CDR3nt: TGTGCCAGCAGCTTGGCGGGCGGATATGGCTACACCTTC; abundance: few; d_gene: .; j_gene: TRBJ1-2; v_gene: TRBV7-9
CDR3aa: CASSLTRGTEAFF; CDR3nt: TGTGCCAGCAGCCTAACTCGTGGCACTGAAGCTTTCTTT; abundance: .; d_gene: .; j_gene: TRBJ1-1; v_gene: TRBV5-6
CDR3aa: CASSAEWAGGDNEQFF; CDR3nt: TGTGCCAGCAGCGCTGAGTGGGCGGGGGGGGACAATGAGCAGTTCTTC; abundance: few; d_gene: TRBD2; j_gene: TRBJ2-1; v_gene: TRBV9
CDR3aa: CASIGPGQGGLEQYF; CDR3nt: TGTGCCAGTATTGGACCGGGACAGGGGGGTTTAGAGCAGTACTTC; abundance: .; d_gene: TRBD1; j_gene: TRBJ2-7; v_gene: TRBV19
CDR3aa: CASYIPGRANYGYTF; CDR3nt: TGTGCCAGTTACATTCCAGGCAGAGCTAACTATGGCTACACCTTC; abundance: .; d_gene: .; j_gene: TRBJ1-2; v_gene: TRBV19
CDR3aa: CASSNAGQDFYGYTF; CDR3nt: TGTGCCAGCAGCAACGCCGGGCAGGACTTCTATGGCTACACCTTC; abundance: .; d_gene: .; j_gene: TRBJ1-2; v_gene: TRBV7-6
CDR3aa: CASRDRRQGELFF; CDR3nt: TGTGCCAGCAGGGACAGGCGTCAAGGGGAGCTGTTTTTT; abundance: once; d_gene: TRBD1; j_gene: TRBJ2-2; v_gene: TRBV6-1
CDR3aa: CASASGQGAIGGYTF; CDR3nt: TGTGCCAGCGCCTCCGGACAGGGTGCTATAGGGGGCTACACCTTC; abundance: .; d_gene: TRBD1; j_gene: TRBJ1-2; v_gene: TRBV6-6
CDR3aa: CASSFRGQGSEAFF; CDR3nt: TGTGCCAGCAGCTTTCGGGGACAGGGCTCTGAAGCTTTCTTT; abundance: .; d_gene: TRBD1; j_gene: TRBJ1-1; v_gene: TRBV5-8
CDR3aa: CASSLALAGGPSEQYF; CDR3nt: TGTGCCAGCAGCTTGGCTCTAGCGGGAGGGCCTAGCGAGCAGTACTTC; abundance: .; d_gene: TRBD2; j_gene: TRBJ2-7; v_gene: TRBV7-6
CDR3aa: CASSQDRNRGIYGYTF; CDR3nt: TGCGCCAGCAGCCAAGATCGTAATCGAGGGATCTATGGCTACACCTTC; abundance: .; d_gene: .; j_gene: TRBJ1-2; v_gene: TRBV4-3
CDR3aa: CASSLVWGDTEAFF; CDR3nt: TGCGCCAGCAGCTTGGTCTGGGGGGACACTGAAGCTTTCTTT; abundance: few; d_gene: .; j_gene: TRBJ1-1; v_gene: TRBV5-1
CDR3aa: CASSLGTARAATFF; CDR3nt: TGTGCCAGCAGCTTAGGTACGGCCAGGGCCGCGACTTTCTTT; abundance: .; d_gene: .; j_gene: TRBJ1-1; v_gene: TRBV7-2
CDR3aa: CASSPVGGLYNEQFF; CDR3nt: TGTGCCAGCAGTCCCGTCGGGGGGCTCTACAATGAGCAGTTCTTC; abundance: .; d_gene: .; j_gene: TRBJ2-1; v_gene: TRBV7-9
CDR3aa: CASSRMTGGESEQFF; CDR3nt: TGCGCCAGCAGCCGAATGACGGGGGGTGAGTCTGAGCAGTTCTTC; abundance: .; d_gene: TRBD2; j_gene: TRBJ2-1; v_gene: TRBV5-1
CDR3aa: CASSSDRDYKQETQYF; CDR3nt: TGTGCCAGCAGCTCCGACCGGGACTATAAGCAAGAGACCCAGTACTTC; abundance: .; d_gene: TRBD2; j_gene: TRBJ2-5; v_gene: TRBV5-4
CDR3aa: CSVRDRGGQPQHF; CDR3nt: TGCAGCGTACGGGACAGGGGAGGACAGCCCCAGCATTTT; abundance: .; d_gene: TRBD1; j_gene: TRBJ1-5; v_gene: TRBV29-1
CDR3aa: CASSLDTANSYNSPLHF; CDR3nt: TGCGCCAGCAGCTTGGATACAGCCAACTCCTATAATTCACCCCTCCACTTT; abundance: .; d_gene: .; j_gene: TRBJ1-6; v_gene: TRBV5-1
CDR3aa: CASSSPGLGSYNEQFF; CDR3nt: TGTGCCAGCAGCAGCCCGGGACTAGGATCCTACAATGAGCAGTTCTTC; abundance: .; d_gene: TRBD2; j_gene: TRBJ2-1; v_gene: TRBV11-2
CDR3aa: CASSLLAGGIREQFF; CDR3nt: TGTGCCAGCAGCTTACTAGCGGGGGGGATCAGGGAGCAGTTCTTC; abundance: .; d_gene: TRBD2; j_gene: TRBJ2-1; v_gene: TRBV7-9
CDR3aa: CASSKGQAVNTEAFF; CDR3nt: TGTGCCAGTAGTAAGGGACAGGCCGTGAACACTGAAGCTTTCTTT; abundance: .; d_gene: TRBD1; j_gene: TRBJ1-1; v_gene: TRBV19
CDR3aa: CASTRGGGEAFF; CDR3nt: TGTGCCAGCACCCGAGGGGGGGGCGAAGCTTTCTTT; abundance: .; d_gene: .; j_gene: TRBJ1-1; v_gene: TRBV2
CDR3aa: CASRVSGLYNEQFF; CDR3nt: TGTGCCAGCAGGGTATCGGGACTCTACAATGAGCAGTTCTTC; abundance: .; d_gene: .; j_gene: TRBJ2-1; v_gene: TRBV27
CDR3aa: CASGGGPSTDTQYF; CDR3nt: TGTGCCAGCGGGGGGGGACCTAGCACAGATACGCAGTATTTT; abundance: .; d_gene: TRBD2; j_gene: TRBJ2-3; v_gene: TRBV5-4
CDR3aa: CAWSVGRGKGETQYF; CDR3nt: TGTGCCTGGAGTGTAGGTCGAGGGAAAGGGGAGACCCAGTACTTC; abundance: .; d_gene: .; j_gene: TRBJ2-5; v_gene: TRBV30
CDR3aa: CASSHTATGDGNTIYF; CDR3nt: TGCGCCAGCAGCCACACCGCGACAGGGGACGGAAACACCATATATTTT; abundance: .; d_gene: TRBD1; j_gene: TRBJ1-3; v_gene: TRBV4-1
CDR3aa: CATSKTGQHSGNTIYF; CDR3nt: TGTGCCACCAGCAAGACGGGACAGCACTCTGGAAACACCATATATTTT; abundance: .; d_gene: TRBD1; j_gene: TRBJ1-3; v_gene: TRBV15
CDR3aa: CASSLGTGVLNTEAFF; CDR3nt: TGTGCCAGCAGCCTCGGGACAGGGGTATTGAACACTGAAGCTTTCTTT; abundance: once; d_gene: TRBD1; j_gene: TRBJ1-1; v_gene: TRBV7-2
CDR3aa: CASSVPSGAGELFF; CDR3nt: TGTGCCAGCAGCGTACCTAGCGGCGCCGGGGAGCTGTTTTTT; abundance: .; d_gene: TRBD2; j_gene: TRBJ2-2; v_gene: TRBV9
CDR3aa: CASTGTDTYEQYF; CDR3nt: TGTGCCAGCACGGGGACAGATACCTACGAGCAGTACTTC; abundance: .; d_gene: TRBD1; j_gene: TRBJ2-7; v_gene: TRBV6-1
CDR3aa: CASSQASDSYEQYF; CDR3nt: TGTGCCAGCAGCCAAGCCAGCGACTCCTACGAGCAGTACTTC; abundance: few; d_gene: .; j_gene: TRBJ2-7; v_gene: TRBV4-2
CDR3aa: CASSIGQSQYF; CDR3nt: TGTGCCAGTAGTATAGGACAGTCGCAGTACTTC; abundance: .; d_gene: .; j_gene: TRBJ2-7; v_gene: TRBV19
CDR3aa: CASSLMSGGAVYNEQFF; CDR3nt: TGTGCCAGCAGCTTAATGAGCGGGGGGGCCGTATACAATGAGCAGTTCTTC; abundance: once; d_gene: TRBD2; j_gene: TRBJ2-1; v_gene: TRBV11-2
CDR3aa: CASRLGDNEQYF; CDR3nt: TGTGCCAGCAGACTTGGGGACAACGAGCAGTACTTC; abundance: .; d_gene: .; j_gene: TRBJ2-7; v_gene: TRBV2